Listed here are 28 T cell receptor beta chains from one sample, sequenced in a study of T cells in Graves' hyperthyroidism and ophthalmopathy (dated by TCRdb to between 2018 and 2020). The library was obtained by multiplex PCR. For sequencing, an Illumina HiSeq 2000 was employed. TCR beta CDR3 regions were amplified from RNA transcripts. The first round of RT-PCR for the TCR CDR3 was performed with the HTBI primer set and the Qiagen OneStep RT-PCR kit. TCRdb itself trimmed the public reads at Q25 with fastp, ran MiXCR and retained productive beta chains. Identical CDR3 proteins give one entry, which carries the most common genes and DNA. This sample gives approximately 410,000 distinct CDR3 sequences in total; roughly 15% of them show up just once. The ten most abundant clones make up approximately 5.3% of the sample. The sequenced sample was blood. The receptors come from a woman aged 18 to 35 with Graves' hyperthyroidism.

A few counts support this clonotype. The chain recombines TRBV18 with TRBJ1-1; D is unclear. Germline V gene sequence: CDR1 KGHSH, CDR2 LQKENI. The CDR3 runs to 14 residues. The V end lost 3 bases, the J end lost 0 bases, and 8 bases lay between the germline ends. CDR3 nucleotides: TGTGCCAGCTCACCGACGGCCATGAACACTGAAGCTTTCTTT. The encoded protein is CASSPTAMNTEAFF. Together with reference TRBV18 and TRBJ1-1, the CDR3 gives the full variable domain: NAGVMQNPRHLVRRRGQEARLRCSPMKGHSHVYWYRQLPEEGLKFMVYLQKENIIDESGMPKERFSAEFPKEGPSILRIQQVVRGDSAAYFCASSPTAMNTEAFFGQGTRLTVV.

V usage is TRBV7-9 and J usage is TRBJ1-4; 9 bases align to TRBD1. Germline V CDR1 and CDR2: SEHNR, FQNEAQ (reference sequence). This CDR3 comprises 17 residues. The J segment lost 2 bases and the V segment lost 1 base, leaving 5 bases of the junction unmatched. In nucleotides, the CDR3 is TGTGCCAGCAGCTTAGTACAGGGGGCGAGTACTAATGAAAAACTGTTTTTT. Its protein product is CASSLVQGASTNEKLFF.

This clonotype has at least ten counts. The chain combines TRBV18 with TRBJ2-2; D unclear. CDR1 and CDR2 from the germline V gene are KGHSH and LQKENI. Trimming took off 6 bases at V and 1 base at J, with 6 bases between the two ends. The length of the CDR3 is 13 residues. CDR3 loop: CASSIKNTGELFF. The CDR3 nucleotides read TGTGCCAGCTCCATTAAGAACACCGGGGAGCTGTTTTTT.

The table lists this clonotype with many counts. This chain joins TRBV18 and TRBJ1-2, with 8 bases matching TRBD1. V lost 3 bases and J lost 4; bases outside the gene matches: 4. The CDR3 has 14 residues. The germline gives CDR1 KGHSH, CDR2 LQKENI. DNA for the CDR3: TGTGCCAGCTCACCGGACAGGGCCCTCTATGGCTACACCTTC. Amino acids: CASSPDRALYGYTF.

The rearrangement uses TRBV9 and TRBJ1-2, with 7 bases identical to TRBD1. The length of the CDR3 is 16 residues. The germline gives CDR1 SGDLS, CDR2 YYNGEE. The V gene end was trimmed by 3 bases and the J gene end by 1 base; junction bases not matched to a gene: 9. CDR3 in DNA: TGTGCCAGCAGCGCGCCAAACAGGGGTGGTAACTATGGCTACACCTTC. This encodes CASSAPNRGGNYGYTF.

This clonotype came up once. A much bigger clone sits one base away, suggesting this may be a read error. The rearrangement joins TRBV10-3 to TRBJ2-5; D call uncertain. This CDR3 comprises 16 residues. CDR1 is ENHRY and CDR2 is SYGVKD in the germline V gene. The CDR3 sequence: CAISELTETYQKTQYF. The CDR3 nucleotides read TGTGCCATCAGTGAACTAACGGAGACGTACCAAAAGACCCAGTACTTC.

This clonotype was seen repeatedly, ten times or more. The J gene is TRBJ1-4, the V gene TRBV2; no clear D. In germline, CDR1 is SNHLY, CDR2 FYNNEI. The CDR3 consists of 13 residues. V lost 8 bases, J lost 6 bases, and 13 bases lay in between. The CDR3 spells CASAYGVDEKLFF. In DNA, the CDR3 is TGTGCCAGCGCCTACGGGGTAGATGAAAAACTGTTTTTT.

This clonotype came up many times. V and J are TRBV3-1 and TRBJ2-5, with a weak D call TRBD1 (6 bases). This CDR3 comprises 14 residues. Germline loops: CDR1 LGHDT, CDR2 YNNKEL (reference sequence). Trimming removed 4 bases from V and 4 bases from J, with 13 bases in between. Here the CDR3 reads CASSPLTGGETQYF. The CDR3 region has the DNA TGTGCCAGCAGCCCACTGACAGGAGGAGAGACCCAGTACTTC.

In its sample, this clonotype was seen many times. The J gene is TRBJ2-7, the V gene TRBV7-3; weak D call: TRBD2 (6 bases). In germline, CDR1 is SGHTA, CDR2 FQGTGA. The CDR3 length is 14 residues. V was shortened by 5 bases and J by 7 bases, with 18 bases between the two germline ends. This chain's CDR3 is CASSPLGRDGEQYF. The DNA of the CDR3 is TGTGCCAGCAGCCCCCTTGGGCGGGATGGTGAGCAGTACTTC. The complete variable domain, with remaining parts taken from reference TRBV7-3 and TRBJ2-7, reads GAGVSQTPSNKVTEKGKYVELRCDPISGHTALYWYRQSLGQGPEFLIYFQGTGAADDSGLPNDRFFAVRPEGSVSTLKIQRTERGDSAVYLCASSPLGRDGEQYFGPGTRLTVT.

The chain joins TRBV9 to TRBJ1-1, with 7 positions matching TRBD1. Trimming took 0 bases from V and 2 from J; bases not matched to a gene: 7. This CDR3 contains 16 residues. CDR1 is SGDLS and CDR2 is YYNGEE in the germline V gene. The DNA for the CDR3 is TGTGCCAGCAGCGTAGTTGGAACAGGGGTAAACACTGAAGCTTTCTTT. This translates into CASSVVGTGVNTEAFF.

In its sample, this clonotype was seen many times. This chain uses TRBV30 with TRBJ1-1, with D possibly matching TRBD1 (6 bases). V gave up 5 bases and J gave up 1 base, with 20 bases separating them. This CDR3 comprises 16 residues. The germline V gene has CDR1 GTSNPN and CDR2 SVGIG (reference sequence). DNA for the CDR3: TGTGCCTGGGGGTTTCCGGGGGGGCGGAGGAACACTGAAGCTTTCTTT. It translates to CAWGFPGGRRNTEAFF.

The gene calls are TRBV9 and TRBJ2-1; 10 bases map to TRBD2. J was trimmed by 10 bases and V by 2 bases; bases with no gene match: 15. The length of the CDR3 is 17 residues. The germline V gene has CDR1 SGDLS and CDR2 YYNGEE. The CDR3 bases are TGTGCCAGCAGCGTCTCACCCCTAGCGGGAGCTTTCTTGGAGCAGTTCTTC. Protein: CASSVSPLAGAFLEQFF.

This clonotype was seen repeatedly, ten times or more. The chain is built from TRBV6-1 and TRBJ1-5, with D perhaps TRBD1 (5 bases). CDR1 is MNHNS and CDR2 is SASEGT in the germline V gene. Between the trimmed V and J ends, which lost 4 bases and 1 base, there was a span of 8 bases. This CDR3 region has 14 residues. The CDR3 bases are TGTGCCAGCAGTGCAGGGCACAGCAATCAGCCCCAGCATTTT. Translation: CASSAGHSNQPQHF.

This clonotype showed up many times. This chain links TRBV12-3 or TRBV12-4 with TRBJ1-2, with 7 bases that match TRBD1. V lost 6 bases to trimming and J lost 7 bases; unmatched junction nucleotides: 11. The CDR3 extends over 14 amino acids. The CDR3 nucleotides read TGTGCCAGCAGCTCGGGACAGACCTGGAGTGGCTACACCTTC. This codes for CASSSGQTWSGYTF.

This clonotype was counted many times. The chain uses TRBV13 and TRBJ1-1; no reliable D call. From germline, CDR1 is PRHDT and CDR2 FYEKMQ (reference sequence). The germline V and J ends were trimmed by 5 bases and 4 bases, with 14 bases remaining between them. The CDR3 consists of 14 residues. The DNA of the CDR3 is TGTGCCAGCAGCCATAGTGGGGTGCTCACTGAAGCTTTCTTT. Translated, it gives CASSHSGVLTEAFF.

Many counts were recorded for this clonotype. V and J are TRBV20-1 and TRBJ2-7, with D tentatively TRBD2 (5 bases). Germline assignment: CDR1 DFQATT and CDR2 SNEGSKA (reference sequence). This CDR3 is 17 amino acids long. V lost 0 bases to trimming and J lost 0 bases, with 18 bases between them. The CDR3 sequence: CSARESELEASSYEQYF. CDR3 nucleotides: TGCAGTGCTAGAGAAAGCGAGCTGGAGGCCAGCTCCTACGAGCAGTACTTC.

The gene calls are TRBV11-2 and TRBJ2-7, with 7 positions matching TRBD2. V lost 2 bases, J lost 5 bases, and 9 bases stayed unmatched. There are 15 residues in the CDR3. Per the germline V gene, CDR1 is SGHAT and CDR2 is FQNNGV. As DNA, the CDR3 is TGTGCCAGCAGCTTAAATAGTGGGGCGGGGGACGAGCAGTACTTC. This gives the protein CASSLNSGAGDEQYF.

The V gene is TRBV20-1, the J gene TRBJ2-2; a weak D match, TRBD1 (6 bases). V was shortened by 5 bases and J by 2 bases, with 15 bases between the two germline ends. This CDR3 region has 15 residues. The V gene's germline CDR1 is DFQATT and CDR2 SNEGSKA (reference sequence). The CDR3 is CSAGNPGHNTGELFF. As DNA, the CDR3 is TGCAGTGCTGGAAACCCGGGACACAACACCGGGGAGCTGTTTTTT.

This clonotype was seen only a few times. The chain combines TRBV6-1 with TRBJ2-5; weak D call: TRBD2 (6 bases). Germline-derived CDR1 and CDR2 are MNHNS and SASEGT. V gave up 6 bases and J gave up 1 base, with 12 bases separating them. There are 14 residues in the CDR3. DNA of the CDR3: TGTGCCAGCAGGCCGACTAGGCCCCAAGAGACCCAGTACTTC. This gives the protein CASRPTRPQETQYF.

This clonotype has at least ten counts. J is TRBJ2-3 and V is TRBV5-1, with D unclear. The V and J ends lost 7 bases and 2 bases respectively, with 11 bases between them. Germline V lookup: CDR1 SGHRS, CDR2 YFSETQ. CDR3 length: 13 residues. CDR3 nucleotides: TGCGCCAGCGGCAAACAGCTCACAGATACGCAGTATTTT. Translated: CASGKQLTDTQYF.

This clonotype was recorded many times. The chain couples TRBV20-1 to TRBJ2-5; a weak D match, TRBD2 (6 bases). Looked up from germline, CDR1 is DFQATT and CDR2 is SNEGSKA (reference sequence). V lost 2 bases, J lost 4 bases, and 23 bases lay in between. CDR3 size: 17 residues. CDR3 bases: TGCAGTGCTAGAAGCATAGAGCGGGCGCAGTCACCAGAGACCCAGTACTTC. It encodes CSARSIERAQSPETQYF.

J is TRBJ2-5 and V is TRBV7-9; D tentatively reads TRBD1 or TRBD2 (5 bases each). Germline V gene data show CDR1 as SEHNR and CDR2 as FQNEAQ (reference sequence). The CDR3 is made up of 14 amino acids. V dropped 1 base and J dropped 4 bases, with 10 bases sitting between them. CDR3 loop: CASSLDRTLETQYF. The CDR3 DNA reads as TGTGCCAGCAGCTTAGACAGGACTTTAGAGACCCAGTACTTC.

Many counts were recorded for this clonotype. The chain carries TRBV12-3 or TRBV12-4 and TRBJ2-6; D remains ambiguous. The ends were cut back, 6 bases at V and 0 bases at J, with 6 bases in the middle. This CDR3 comprises 14 residues. CDR3 DNA sequence: TGTGCCAGCAGCACTGCCTCTGGGGCCAACGTCCTGACTTTC. Translating it yields CASSTASGANVLTF.

This clonotype occurred a few times. The CDR3 coding sequence is TGTGCCAGCTTAGGCTATTCTGGCTACACCTTC. Translated, it gives CASLGYSGYTF. J is TRBJ1-2 and V is TRBV2; D is undetermined. CDR1 is SNHLY and CDR2 is FYNNEI in the germline V gene. Deletions cut 8 bases from V and 7 bases from J, with 11 bases between. The CDR3 has 11 amino acids.

This clonotype has at least ten counts. The chain employs TRBV28 and TRBJ2-5; TRBD2 matches 9 bases. V lost 2 bases, J lost 5 bases, and 9 bases stayed unmatched. The CDR3 has 16 residues. Germline lookup yields CDR1 MDHEN and CDR2 SYDVKM. The CDR3 is CASSLRAGGPDETQYF. The CDR3 DNA follows: TGTGCCAGCAGTTTACGCGCGGGAGGGCCGGATGAGACCCAGTACTTC.

This chain connects TRBV5-1 to TRBJ2-5; 8 bases map to TRBD2. This CDR3 has 16 residues. CDR1 SGHRS and CDR2 YFSETQ come from the germline V gene. The junction had 13 bases not matched to a gene; V was cut back by 4 bases and J by 5 bases. CDR3 bases: TGCGCCAGCAGCCTGACTGCCACTAGCGGCGGGGAGACCCAGTACTTC. Translation gives CASSLTATSGGETQYF.

This clonotype was seen a handful of times. CDR3 residues: CASGTSGIQFYNEQFF. Here the CDR3 DNA reads TGTGCCAGCGGGACTAGCGGGATACAATTCTACAATGAGCAGTTCTTC. The V call is TRBV19, the J call TRBJ2-1; 13 nucleotides agree with TRBD2. The V gene end was trimmed by 9 bases and the J gene end by 3 bases; junction bases not matched to a gene: 8. This CDR3 contains 16 residues. Germline values: CDR1 LNHDA, CDR2 SQIVND (reference sequence).

This clonotype was counted only a few times. The chain recombines TRBV4-1 with TRBJ2-3, with a possible D match to TRBD2 (5 bases). V lost 1 base, J lost 4 bases, and 18 bases lay in between. The CDR3 totals 17 residues. The germline CDR1 and CDR2 sequences are MGHRA and YSYEKL. The CDR3 loop reads CASSQAAYSGRADTQYF. For the CDR3, the DNA is TGCGCCAGCAGCCAAGCTGCCTACAGCGGCCGGGCAGATACGCAGTATTTT.